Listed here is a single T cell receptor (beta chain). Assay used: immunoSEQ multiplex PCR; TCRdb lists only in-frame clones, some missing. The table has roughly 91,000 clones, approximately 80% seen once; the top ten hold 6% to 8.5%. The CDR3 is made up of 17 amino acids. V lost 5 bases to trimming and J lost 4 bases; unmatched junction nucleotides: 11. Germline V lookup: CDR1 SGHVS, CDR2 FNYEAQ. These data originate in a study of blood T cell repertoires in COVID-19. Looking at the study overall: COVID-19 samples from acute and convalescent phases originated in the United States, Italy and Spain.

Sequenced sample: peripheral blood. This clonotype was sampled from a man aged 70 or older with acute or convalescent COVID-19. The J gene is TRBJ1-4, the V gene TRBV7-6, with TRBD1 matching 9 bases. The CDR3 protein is CASSERTGVNVNEKLFF. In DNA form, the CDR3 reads TGTGCCAGCAGCGAAAGGACAGGGGTTAACGTTAATGAAAAACTGTTTTTT.